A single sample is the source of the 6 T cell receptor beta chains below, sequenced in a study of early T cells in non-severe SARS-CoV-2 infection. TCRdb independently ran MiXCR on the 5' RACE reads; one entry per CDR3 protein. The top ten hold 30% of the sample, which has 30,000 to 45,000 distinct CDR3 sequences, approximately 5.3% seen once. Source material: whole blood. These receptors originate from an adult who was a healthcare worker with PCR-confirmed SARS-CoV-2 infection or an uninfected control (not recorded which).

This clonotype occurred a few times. The CDR3 loop reads CASDQGGRAGNNEQFF. In nucleotides, the CDR3 is TGTGCCAGCGATCAGGGCGGGAGGGCTGGTAACAATGAGCAGTTCTTC. The genes are TRBV2 and TRBJ2-1, with 9 bases matching TRBD2. Trimming cost V 8 bases and J 5 bases; bases outside gene matches: 13. CDR3 length equals 16 residues. Germline V lookup: CDR1 SNHLY, CDR2 FYNNEI.

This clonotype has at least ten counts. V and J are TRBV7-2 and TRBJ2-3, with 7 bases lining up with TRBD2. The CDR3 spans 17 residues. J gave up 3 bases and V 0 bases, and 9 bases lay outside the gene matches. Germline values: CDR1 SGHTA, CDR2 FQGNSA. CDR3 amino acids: CASSLAPRGNPTDTQYF. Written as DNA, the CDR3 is TGTGCCAGCAGCTTAGCCCCGCGGGGGAATCCAACAGATACGCAGTATTTT.

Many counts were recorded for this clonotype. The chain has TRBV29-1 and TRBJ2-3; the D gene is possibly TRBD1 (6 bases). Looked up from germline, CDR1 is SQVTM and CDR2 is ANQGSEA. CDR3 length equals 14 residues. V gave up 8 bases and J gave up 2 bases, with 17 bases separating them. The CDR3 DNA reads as TGCAGCCACAGGGCGGCAGGGTCCACAGATACGCAGTATTTT. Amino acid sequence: CSHRAAGSTDTQYF.

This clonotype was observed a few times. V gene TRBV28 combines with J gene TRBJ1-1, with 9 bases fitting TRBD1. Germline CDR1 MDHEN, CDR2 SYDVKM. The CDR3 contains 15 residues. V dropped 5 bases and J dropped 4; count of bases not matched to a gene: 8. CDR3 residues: CASSKQGAPLTEAFF. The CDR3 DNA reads TGTGCCAGCAGTAAACAGGGGGCCCCACTCACTGAAGCTTTCTTT. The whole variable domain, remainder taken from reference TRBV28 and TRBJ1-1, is DVKVTQSSRYLVKRTGEKVFLECVQDMDHENMFWYRQDPGLGLRLIYFSYDVKMKEKGDIPEGYSVSREKKERFSLILESASTNQTSMYLCASSKQGAPLTEAFFGQGTRLTVV.

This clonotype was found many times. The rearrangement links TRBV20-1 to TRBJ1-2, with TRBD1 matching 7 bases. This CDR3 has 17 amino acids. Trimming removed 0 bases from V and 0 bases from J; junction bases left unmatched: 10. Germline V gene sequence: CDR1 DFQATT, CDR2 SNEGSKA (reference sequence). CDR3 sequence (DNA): TGCAGTGCTAGAGATTCTCGGACAGGCCCAGCTAACTATGGCTACACCTTC. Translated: CSARDSRTGPANYGYTF.

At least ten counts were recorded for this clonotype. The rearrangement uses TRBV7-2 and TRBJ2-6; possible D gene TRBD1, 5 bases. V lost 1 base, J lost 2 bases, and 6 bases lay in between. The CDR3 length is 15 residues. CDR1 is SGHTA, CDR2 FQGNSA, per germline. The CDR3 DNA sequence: TGTGCCAGCAGCTTAGGGGGCCCTGGGGCCAACGTCCTGACTTTC. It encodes CASSLGGPGANVLTF.